This is a list of T cell receptor beta chains from one sample in a study of blood T cell repertoires in COVID-19. Measured with immunoSEQ multiplex PCR; TCRdb has only the in-frame clones, and not every one. This sample carries about 280,000 clones, around 85% of them seen once, and the ten largest clones take roughly 2.6%. The material sequenced was PBMCs or T cells enriched from blood (not recorded which). These TCRs come from a woman aged 45-65 years who had recovered from COVID-19. Both conserved end residues are part of each CDR3. A D gene is named only where the DNA matches it firmly. For some rows the clone size is stated as once, few or many, or as a class when expanded; others skip it.

j_call | v_call | clone_size | d_call | cdr3_nt | cdr3_aa
TRBJ1-2 | TRBV5-6 | few | TRBD1 | TGTGCCAGCAGCTTGGTCCAGGGGGCATTCGACTATGGCTACACCTTC | CASSLVQGAFDYGYTF
TRBJ1-2 | TRBV25-1 | once | TRBD1 | TGTGCCAGCAGTGAAAATCGCCAGGGGGAGAACTATGGCTACACCTTC | CASSENRQGENYGYTF
TRBJ2-2 | TRBV11-3 | . | . | TGTGCCAGCAGTTCACCCTTAGATACGGGACACCACCGGGAGCTGTTTTTT | CASSSPLDTGHHRELFF
TRBJ2-7 | TRBV6-1 | . | . | TGTGCCAGCAGTGAAGCACAGCGGACCTTCTCCTACGAGCAGTACTTC | CASSEAQRTFSYEQYF
TRBJ2-7 | TRBV5-1 | . | TRBD2 | TGCGCCAGCAGCTCCGGGACTAGCGGATCCTACGAGCAGTACTTC | CASSSGTSGSYEQYF
TRBJ1-5 | TRBV18 | . | . | TGTGCCAGCGCGGGGGGGAATAGCAATCAGCCCCAGCATTTT | CASAGGNSNQPQHF
TRBJ2-1 | TRBV2 | once | TRBD1 | TGTGCCAGCAGTGAAACTCTGGTTACAGGGGACAATGAGCAGTTCTTC | CASSETLVTGDNEQFF
TRBJ1-1 | TRBV7-2 | few | . | TGTGCCAGCAGCTTATTTCCAGGGGAAAACACTGAAGCTTTCTTT | CASSLFPGENTEAFF
TRBJ1-2 | TRBV28 | . | TRBD1 | TGTGCCAGCAGCCCGACAGGGGGTGGCTATGGCTACACCTTC | CASSPTGGGYGYTF
TRBJ1-2 | TRBV2 | . | . | TGTGCCAGCCAAGACGGGACAATCTATGGCTACACCTTC | CASQDGTIYGYTF
TRBJ2-7 | TRBV6-2/TRBV6-3 | . | TRBD1 | TGTGCCAGCAGCGGGACCGGGACAGGGGCCTACGAGCAGTACTTC | CASSGTGTGAYEQYF
TRBJ2-7 | TRBV9 | . | TRBD1 | TGTGCCAGCAGCCCGAGACAGGGTAGTGGCTACGAGCAGTACTTC | CASSPRQGSGYEQYF
TRBJ1-4 | TRBV3-1/TRBV3-2 | . | . | TGTGCCAGCAGCCAAGACCCAGCAACTAATGAAAAACTGTTTTTT | CASSQDPATNEKLFF
TRBJ1-1 | TRBV6-5 | . | . | TGTGCCAGCAGAGGGGGGGGGACAACTGAAGCTTTCTTT | CASRGGGTTEAFF
TRBJ2-7 | TRBV7-2 | . | . | TGTGCCAGCAGCTACGGTTCCTACTACGAGCAGTACTTC | CASSYGSYYEQYF
TRBJ2-5 | TRBV5-1 | . | TRBD1 | TGCGCCAGCAGCCGGACAGGGGAAGAGACCCAGTACTTC | CASSRTGEETQYF
TRBJ2-7 | TRBV5-1 | . | . | TGCGCCAGCAGCTCGTACAGGGACTCCTACGAGCAGTACTTC | CASSSYRDSYEQYF
TRBJ1-2 | TRBV28 | . | TRBD1 | TGTGCCAGCAGTTTGCCCGGACAGGGCAATGGCTACACCTTC | CASSLPGQGNGYTF
TRBJ2-7 | TRBV20-1 | . | TRBD2 | TGCAGTGCTAGTTCAGCGGGGGTCTCCTACGAGCAGTACTTC | CSASSAGVSYEQYF
TRBJ2-5 | TRBV2 | . | . | TGTGCCAGCAGTTGGACAGTGCAAGAGACCCAGTACTTC | CASSWTVQETQYF
TRBJ2-1 | TRBV25-1 | . | . | TGTGCCAGCAGTGATCAAAGGAGTATCTACAATGAGCAGTTCTTC | CASSDQRSIYNEQFF
TRBJ1-1 | TRBV5-6 | . | TRBD1 | TGTGCCAGCAGCCTATACGACAGGGCGAACACTGAAGCTTTCTTT | CASSLYDRANTEAFF
TRBJ1-3 | TRBV3-1/TRBV3-2 | . | . | TGTGCCAGCAACAATGTTATCTCTGGAAACACCATATATTTT | CASNNVISGNTIYF
TRBJ2-1 | TRBV5-1 | . | TRBD2 | TGCGCCAGCAGCTCCGGGACTAGCGTCCATGAGCAGTTCTTC | CASSSGTSVHEQFF
TRBJ2-7 | TRBV24-1 | . | TRBD1 | TGTGCCACCCGACCCGGGACAGAGTCCTACGAGCAGTACTTC | CATRPGTESYEQYF
TRBJ1-1 | TRBV4-3 | . | . | TGCGCCAGCAGCCAAGATGCGGACAGCGCCAACACTGAAGCTTTCTTT | CASSQDADSANTEAFF
TRBJ1-1 | TRBV5-1 | . | TRBD1 | TGCGCCAGCAGCCAGGACAGGGGGCTTTTGTCTGAAGCTTTCTTT | CASSQDRGLLSEAFF
TRBJ2-1 | TRBV4-2 | . | TRBD1 | TGTGCCAGCAGCCAAGCAACAGGGGACGAGCAGTTCTTC | CASSQATGDEQFF
TRBJ2-6 | TRBV7-9 | . | . | TGTGCCAGCAGCTTAGACAGGGCCGTTAACGTCCTGACTTTC | CASSLDRAVNVLTF
TRBJ2-5 | TRBV6-2/TRBV6-3 | . | . | TGTGCCAGCAGCCGCAGGGAGACCCAGTACTTC | CASSRRETQYF
TRBJ2-5 | TRBV5-1 | . | TRBD1 | TGCGCCAGCAGCTCCTGGACAGGGACGGCTGGGGAGACCCAGTACTTC | CASSSWTGTAGETQYF
TRBJ2-7 | TRBV4-3 | . | . | TGCGCCAGCAGCCAAGCCAGGAGGAGCTCCTACGAGCAGTACTTC | CASSQARRSSYEQYF
TRBJ1-1 | TRBV7-9 | . | . | TGTGCCAGCAGCTTACTCGGCCGGGGAGGGGAAGCTTTCTTT | CASSLLGRGGEAFF
TRBJ2-1 | TRBV7-8 | . | TRBD1 | TGTGCCAGCAGCTTAAGCGGACAGGGGGCAGGGGAGCAGTTCTTC | CASSLSGQGAGEQFF
TRBJ2-7 | TRBV11-2 | once | . | TGTGCCAGCAGCTTAGGGGCAGATTCCTACGAGCAGTACTTC | CASSLGADSYEQYF
TRBJ1-6 | TRBV5-4 | . | . | TGTGCCAGCAGCCCGACAGGACGGGCCAATTCACCCCTCCACTTT | CASSPTGRANSPLHF
TRBJ2-5 | TRBV27 | . | . | TGTGCCAGCAGCCCCAGGGTATTTCAAGAGACCCAGTACTTC | CASSPRVFQETQYF
TRBJ1-5 | TRBV4-3 | . | . | TGCGCCAGCAGCCAAGAGTGGATAACGGAGGATAGCAATCAGCCCCAGCATTTT | CASSQEWITEDSNQPQHF
TRBJ1-1 | TRBV2 | once | . | TGTGCCTCGGAGGGGCAGGGTATGAACACTGAAGCTTTCTTT | CASEGQGMNTEAFF
TRBJ1-5 | TRBV3-1/TRBV3-2 | . | TRBD1 | TGTGCCAGCAGCCAAGAAAGGACAGGGCCACAGCCCCAGCATTTT | CASSQERTGPQPQHF
TRBJ1-6 | TRBV4-3 | . | . | TGCGCCAGCAGCCAAGATCTGTTTCGGGTTAATTCACCCCTCCACTTT | CASSQDLFRVNSPLHF
TRBJ2-2 | TRBV9 | . | . | TGTGCCAGCAGCGGGGACTTTAACACCGGGGAGCTGTTTTTT | CASSGDFNTGELFF
TRBJ2-1 | TRBV7-8 | . | . | TGTGCCAGCAGCCCAACTAGCTCCTACAATGAGCAGTTCTTC | CASSPTSSYNEQFF
TRBJ2-7 | TRBV29-1 | . | . | TGCAGCGTTGCGGGTCTAGGCATCTACGAGCAGTACTTC | CSVAGLGIYEQYF
TRBJ1-6 | TRBV2 | . | . | TGTGCCAGCAGGAGCCAAGGGGCGCAAAATTCACCCCTCCACTTT | CASRSQGAQNSPLHF
TRBJ2-3 | TRBV30 | . | . | TGTGCCTGGAGTGTAGGGAGAGATACGCAGTATTTT | CAWSVGRDTQYF
TRBJ2-2 | TRBV7-6 | . | . | TGTGCCAGCAGCTTAGCCAGGGCCCAGACCGGGGAGCTGTTTTTT | CASSLARAQTGELFF
TRBJ2-5 | TRBV3-1/TRBV3-2 | . | TRBD1 | TGTGCCAGCAGCTTGACAGGGGACAGGGAGACCCAGTACTTC | CASSLTGDRETQYF
TRBJ1-2 | TRBV27 | . | TRBD1 | TGTGCCAGCAGTCTTGGACAGGCGAGGATGCCCTACACCTTC | CASSLGQARMPYTF
TRBJ2-1 | TRBV25-1 | many | TRBD1 | TGTGCCAGCAGTGGACAGGGCAATGAGCAGTTCTTC | CASSGQGNEQFF
TRBJ2-7 | TRBV7-9 | once | TRBD2 | TGTGCCAGCAGCTTGGGCGGACTAGCGGGTGTCGAGCAGTACTTC | CASSLGGLAGVEQYF